Here is one T cell receptor (beta chain) with its context. Antigen specificity is unknown. The data derive from a study of T cell repertoires in cytomegalovirus infection. Background on the study: CMV infection together with matching HLA type was indicated by public TCR beta signatures.

Unmatched junction bases numbered 12, after V lost 3 bases and J lost 4 bases. Germline assignment: CDR1 SGHDN and CDR2 FVKESK. The CDR3 spans 18 residues. MiXCR was run by TCRdb on the reads, yielding one entry per CDR3 protein. This table holds hundreds of thousands of distinct CDR3 sequences, roughly 26% found once. Study-level findings and limits: Ex vivo, HLA-C-restricted CMV-specific TCR beta clonotypes prevailed over the rest of the response. People with CMV and the relevant HLA were identified by cumulative public TCR beta family frequency.

This clonotype was obtained from a human donor in good health (CMV status not recorded). Some clones in this sample may be carry-over from other donors' samples. V is TRBV14 and J is TRBJ2-1; TRBD1 matches at 10 bases. The sample comprised CD8+ T cells from PBMCs. CDR3 in DNA: TGTGCCAGCAGCCAGCGGGGACAGGGGATCCAACCTTACAATGAGCAGTTCTTC. Amino acids: CASSQRGQGIQPYNEQFF.